This record looks at one TCR beta chain sequence and its context. What antigen it recognizes has not been identified. No per-base quality is available; no much larger clone lies one base away. The data were taken from a study of T-cell memory formation after mild COVID-19 (dated by TCRdb to the early 2020s). Regarding the study in general: Most TCR sequence clusters were specific to one of the two donors. In a couple of donors, T-cell clones that expanded and contracted after mild COVID-19 were tracked by sequencing TCRalpha and TCRbeta repertoires over time. The cohort was made up of two young adult volunteers, one female and one male, who were previously healthy.

A distance of 9 bases separates the germline ends of V and J, which lose 3 bases and 6 bases respectively. CDR1 and CDR2 (SEHNR, FQNEAQ) derive from the germline V gene (reference sequence). From its cysteine to its phenylalanine, the CDR3 spans 14 amino acids. The DNA shown is the 42-base CDR3, in frame from base 1. Summary of the overall study and its limitations: The study included only a couple of mild cases, and larger cohorts that include severe cases with pre-infection samples were judged to be necessary. Contracting CD4+ clones were located mainly in the CM and EM memory subsets, whereas CD8+ clones were found to be enriched in EMRA. Some responding clones were detected in pre-infection memory, suggesting pre-existing cross-reactive memory T cells joined the SARS-CoV-2 response. The second-wave clones that peaked on day 37 were not confirmed to be SARS-CoV-2 specific. Clones contracting from day 15 to 85 had balanced CD4/CD8 phenotypes, while a second wave expanding from day 15 to 37 was biased towards CD4+.

The instrument given in TCRdb is Illumina NovaSeq 6000. Using 5'RACE with constant-segment primers, TCRalpha and TCRbeta cDNA libraries were constructed, with sample barcodes and unique molecular identifiers added in the process. Trizol reagent was used to extract RNA from every sample. Libraries were amplified in two PCR steps, with a second sample barcode and Illumina TruSeq adapters added in the second step. Libraries were sequenced on an Illumina NovaSeq with 2 x 150 bp paired-end reads. Concerning the study's data processing: With migec v1.2.7, reads were demultiplexed and then collapsed into UMI-guided consensus sequences. Using mixcr v2.1.11, UMI consensuses were aligned to TRA and TRB V and J templates and then assembled into clonotypes. Clonotypes were classified as expanded or contracted when called significant by both edgeR and NoisET, with noise models trained on biological replicates. For edgeR calls, the thresholds were a false discovery rate-adjusted p below 0.01 and a log2 fold-change of 1. As an exploratory analysis of dynamics, max-normalized trajectories of the 1000 most abundant clonotypes were examined by PCA with hierarchical clustering. Each responding clone was given a CD4 or CD8 phenotype based on the CD4+ and CD8+ repertoires, which had been sequenced separately. Using fastp trimming at Q25 and MiXCR clonotype assembly, TCRdb reanalyzed the public sequencing data and kept in-frame beta chains. Rows with a matching CDR3 protein are joined into one entry that keeps the most common DNA and genes. These V and J calls derive from TCRdb rather than the authors' analysis. This sample comprises 300,000 or so distinct CDR3 sequences, 15% to 20% of them detected only once. The ten largest clones add up to roughly 25% of the sample.

Ficoll-Paque density gradient centrifugation was the method used to isolate PBMCs. The sample was PBMCs or a T cell subset sorted from them (not recorded which). Rearrangement joined TRBV7-9 to TRBJ1-6, with the D gene not confidently named. This clonotype originated in a man between 18 and 29 years old who had mild COVID-19 (a few samples of this study predate the infection). The sample titles of this study are shuffled in the database, so cell type and time point are left out; the donor was told from shared clones. CDR3 loop: CASSFTQSNSPLHF. The sequenced DNA is TGTGCCAGCAGCTTCACACAGAGTAATTCACCCCTCCACTTT.